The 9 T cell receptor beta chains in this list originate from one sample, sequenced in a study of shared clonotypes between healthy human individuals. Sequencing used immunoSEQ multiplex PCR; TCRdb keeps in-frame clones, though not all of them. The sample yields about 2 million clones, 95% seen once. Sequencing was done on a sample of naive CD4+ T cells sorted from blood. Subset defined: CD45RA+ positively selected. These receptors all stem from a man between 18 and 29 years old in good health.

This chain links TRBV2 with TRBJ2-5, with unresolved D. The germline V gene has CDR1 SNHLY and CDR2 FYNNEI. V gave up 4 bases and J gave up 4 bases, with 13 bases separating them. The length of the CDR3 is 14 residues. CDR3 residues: CASSVLGFGETQYF. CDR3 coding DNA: TGTGCCAGCAGTGTATTAGGTTTCGGAGAGACCCAGTACTTC.

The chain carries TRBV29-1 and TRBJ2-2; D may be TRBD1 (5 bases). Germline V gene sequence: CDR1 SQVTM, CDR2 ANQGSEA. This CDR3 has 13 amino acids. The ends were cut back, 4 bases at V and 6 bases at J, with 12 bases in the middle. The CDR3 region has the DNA TGCAGCGTTGCAGGGATACGGTCCGGGGAGCTGTTTTTT. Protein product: CSVAGIRSGELFF.

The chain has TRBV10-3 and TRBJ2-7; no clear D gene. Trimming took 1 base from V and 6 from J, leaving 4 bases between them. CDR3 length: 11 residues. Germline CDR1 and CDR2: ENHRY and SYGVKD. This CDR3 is CAISELGEQYF. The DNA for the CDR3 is TGTGCCATCAGTGAGTTGGGCGAGCAGTACTTC.

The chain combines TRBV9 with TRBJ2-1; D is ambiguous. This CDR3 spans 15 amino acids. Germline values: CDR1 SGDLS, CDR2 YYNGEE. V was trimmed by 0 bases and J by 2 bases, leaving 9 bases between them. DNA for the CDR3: TGTGCCAGCAGCGTAGCTGGGTCCGCCTACAATGAGCAGTTCTTC. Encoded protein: CASSVAGSAYNEQFF.

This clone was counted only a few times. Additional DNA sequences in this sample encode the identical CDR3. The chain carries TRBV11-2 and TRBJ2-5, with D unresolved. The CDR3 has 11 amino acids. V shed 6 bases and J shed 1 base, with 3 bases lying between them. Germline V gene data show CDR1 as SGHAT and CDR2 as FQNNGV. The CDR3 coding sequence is TGTGCCAGCAGGCTCCAAGAGACCCAGTACTTC. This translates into CASRLQETQYF.

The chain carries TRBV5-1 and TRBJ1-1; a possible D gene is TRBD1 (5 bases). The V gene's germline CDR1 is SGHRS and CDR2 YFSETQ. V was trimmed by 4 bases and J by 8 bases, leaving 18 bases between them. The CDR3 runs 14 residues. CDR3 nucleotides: TGCGCCAGCAGCCAGGACATTGAAATTCTGGAAGCTTTCTTT. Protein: CASSQDIEILEAFF.

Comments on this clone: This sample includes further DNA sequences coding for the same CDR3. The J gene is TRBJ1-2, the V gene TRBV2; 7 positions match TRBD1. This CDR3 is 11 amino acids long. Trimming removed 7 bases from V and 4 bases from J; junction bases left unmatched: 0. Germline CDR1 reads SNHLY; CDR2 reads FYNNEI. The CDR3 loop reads CASTGGYGYTF. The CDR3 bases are TGTGCCAGCACAGGGGGCTATGGCTACACCTTC.

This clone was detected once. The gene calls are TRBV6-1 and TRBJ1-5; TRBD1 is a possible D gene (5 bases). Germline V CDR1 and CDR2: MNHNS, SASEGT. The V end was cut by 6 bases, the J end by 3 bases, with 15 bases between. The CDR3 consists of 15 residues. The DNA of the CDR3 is TGTGCCAGCAGGACCCAGAGGGGAGTCAATCAGCCCCAGCATTTT. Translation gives CASRTQRGVNQPQHF.

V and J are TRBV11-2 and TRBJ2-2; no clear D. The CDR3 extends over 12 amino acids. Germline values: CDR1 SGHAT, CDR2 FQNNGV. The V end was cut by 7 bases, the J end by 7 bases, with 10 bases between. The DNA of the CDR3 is TGTGCCAGCACCTCTAGTCTCGGGGAGCTGTTTTTT. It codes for CASTSSLGELFF.